This T cell receptor (beta chain) was recovered during a study of blood T cell repertoires in COVID-19. This clone was picked up a small number of times. The V gene lost 8 bases and the J gene lost 5 bases, with 16 bases spanning the gap. The germline gives CDR1 MDHEN, CDR2 SYDVKM. The CDR3 is made up of 13 amino acids. The repertoire was sequenced with immunoSEQ multiplex PCR; TCRdb's copy has only in-frame clones and lacks some. The table includes 150,000 to 200,000 clones, approximately 90% detected once. The source material was peripheral blood. V gene TRBV28 combines with J gene TRBJ2-7, with D possibly matching TRBD1 (6 bases). This receptor was identified in a woman between 25 and 40 years old with acute or convalescent COVID-19. Here the CDR3 reads CASEAFRGDEQYF. The CDR3 DNA reads TGTGCCAGCGAGGCCTTCAGGGGAGACGAGCAGTACTTC.